These 32 T cell receptor beta chains originate from one sample sequenced in a study of T cell clones after liver transplantation. The assay was immunoSEQ multiplex PCR, and TCRdb's table has in-frame clones only and misses some. The sample yields 7,000 to 9,500 clones, about 78% seen once. Sequences were derived from CD8+ T cells from blood, sampled at the 22-month timepoint. These receptors were obtained from a human patient who received a liver transplant. T cells may partly derive from the graft donor.

The chain combines TRBV7-3 with TRBJ2-2; no clear D. With 2 bases removed from V and 6 bases from J, the gap between germline ends came to 4 bases. Germline V lookup: CDR1 SGHTA, CDR2 FQGTGA. The CDR3 has 12 residues. The CDR3 here is CASSLDPGELFF. CDR3 sequence (DNA): TGTGCCAGCAGCTTAGATCCCGGGGAGCTGTTTTTT.

The chain couples TRBV27 to TRBJ1-4; D gene uncertain. Germline CDR1 is MNHEY and CDR2 is SMNVEV (reference sequence). V was trimmed by 1 base and J by 4 bases, leaving 10 bases between them. The length of the CDR3 is 15 residues. The CDR3: CASSLFPQSNEKLFF. In DNA form, the CDR3 reads TGTGCCAGCAGTTTATTCCCCCAGAGTAATGAAAAACTGTTTTTT.

This chain connects TRBV25-1 to TRBJ2-2; D not certain. The CDR3 sequence is 12 residues long. Germline V gene data show CDR1 as MGHDK and CDR2 as SYGVNS. V lost 7 bases, J lost 6 bases, and 9 bases lay in between. The CDR3 here is CASTGIPGELFF. In DNA, the CDR3 is TGTGCCAGCACAGGTATTCCCGGGGAGCTGTTTTTT. The variable domain in full, completed from reference TRBV25-1 and TRBJ2-2, reads EADIYQTPRYLVIGTGKKITLECSQTMGHDKMYWYQQDPGMELHLIHYSYGVNSTEKGDLSSESTVSRIRTEHFPLTLESARPSHTSQYLCASTGIPGELFFGEGSRLTVL.

V usage is TRBV30 and J usage is TRBJ2-3, with D uncertain. Germline CDR1 reads GTSNPN; CDR2 reads SVGIG (reference sequence). CDR3 length: 13 amino acids. Trimming stripped 2 bases from V and 0 bases from J, with 6 bases between. The CDR3 nucleotides read TGTGCCTGGAGTCTGGGAAGCACAGATACGCAGTATTTT. Translating it yields CAWSLGSTDTQYF.

This sequence joins TRBV5-1 and TRBJ2-7, with no clear D. V lost 0 bases, J lost 0 bases, and 4 bases lay in between. Per the germline V gene, CDR1 is SGHRS and CDR2 is YFSETQ. The CDR3 totals 13 residues. The CDR3 here is CASSLEISYEQYF. The DNA for the CDR3 is TGCGCCAGCAGCTTGGAGATCTCCTACGAGCAGTACTTC. The whole variable domain, remainder taken from reference TRBV5-1 and TRBJ2-7, is KAGVTQTPRYLIKTRGQQVTLSCSPISGHRSVSWYQQTPGQGLQFLFEYFSETQRNKGNFPGRFSGRQFSNSRSEMNVSTLELGDSALYLCASSLEISYEQYFGPGTRLTVT.

Points on this clone: Just one base apart from a much larger clone, this may be a read error. The V gene is TRBV9, the J gene TRBJ2-3, with 10 positions matching TRBD1. Per the germline V gene, CDR1 is SGDLS and CDR2 is YYNGEE. CDR3 length equals 19 residues. DNA for the CDR3: TGCGCCAGCCGCGACGGGGGGAGGACAGGGGGACCTAGCACAGATACGCAGTATTTT. This codes for CASRDGGRTGGPSTDTQYF.

The chain has TRBV28 and TRBJ2-7; 7 bases are a match to TRBD1. This CDR3 has 13 amino acids. Germline lookup yields CDR1 MDHEN and CDR2 SYDVKM. The J segment lost 1 base and the V segment lost 5 bases, leaving 2 bases of the junction unmatched. The CDR3 loop reads CASSQGQSYEQYF. The CDR3, as DNA: TGTGCCAGCAGTCAGGGACAGTCCTACGAGCAGTACTTC.

The gene calls are TRBV28 and TRBJ2-7, with D perhaps matching TRBD2 (6 bases). The CDR3 runs 14 residues. V lost 6 bases and J 5 bases, leaving 17 bases between the germline ends. Germline CDR1 MDHEN, CDR2 SYDVKM. The CDR3 bases are TGTGCCAGCAGCCACACCGGGGGTTTCGACGAGCAGTACTTC. Protein sequence: CASSHTGGFDEQYF. Full variable domain (outside the CDR3, taken from reference TRBV28 and TRBJ2-7): DVKVTQSSRYLVKRTGEKVFLECVQDMDHENMFWYRQDPGLGLRLIYFSYDVKMKEKGDIPEGYSVSREKKERFSLILESASTNQTSMYLCASSHTGGFDEQYFGPGTRLTVT.

This chain connects TRBV28 to TRBJ2-7, with a weak D call TRBD1 (7 bases). V gave up 2 bases and J gave up 2 bases, with 10 bases separating them. Germline assignment: CDR1 MDHEN and CDR2 SYDVKM. The CDR3 contains 14 residues. CDR3 sequence: CASSLGGGPYEQYF. In nucleotides, the CDR3 is TGTGCCAGCAGTTTAGGAGGGGGCCCCTACGAGCAGTACTTC.

Turning to this clone: Other nucleotide sequences in the sample specify the same CDR3. This chain uses TRBV5-1 with TRBJ2-7; D is unresolved. The V end lost 0 bases, the J end lost 2 bases, and 12 bases lay between the germline ends. Germline-derived CDR1 and CDR2 are SGHRS and YFSETQ. The CDR3 runs 15 residues. The CDR3 here is CASSLDYPRPYEQYF. As DNA, the CDR3 is TGCGCCAGCAGCTTGGACTATCCTCGGCCCTACGAGCAGTACTTC.

This rearrangement joins TRBV28 to TRBJ2-1; 7 nucleotides match TRBD2. The V and J ends lost 5 bases and 2 bases, in that order; junction bases with no gene match: 6. The length of the CDR3 is 15 residues. Per the germline V gene, CDR1 is MDHEN and CDR2 is SYDVKM. CDR3 loop: CASSTRGRAYNEQFF. The CDR3 region has the DNA TGTGCCAGCAGTACCCGGGGGAGGGCCTACAATGAGCAGTTCTTC.

This chain links TRBV5-6 with TRBJ2-1; 7 positions match TRBD2. The CDR3 totals 15 residues. With V trimmed by 0 bases and J by 4 bases, 4 bases remained unmatched. CDR1 and CDR2 from the germline V gene are SGHDT and YYEEEE. The CDR3 loop reads CASSLGSGHYNEQFF. The CDR3 nucleotides are TGTGCCAGCAGCTTGGGTAGCGGGCATTACAATGAGCAGTTCTTC.

This clone has more than one count but fewer than ten. The chain has TRBV6-4 and TRBJ1-2; tentatively, D is TRBD1 (5 bases). The length of the CDR3 is 20 residues. Germline CDR1 and CDR2: MRHNA and SNTAGT. The V end was cut by 7 bases, the J end by 3 bases, with 33 bases between. The CDR3 nucleotides read TGTGCCAGCATGGCGACAGCGATGCGGGATGGAGGGCAGGCAGACTATGGCTACACCTTC. This sequence encodes CASMATAMRDGGQADYGYTF.

The chain carries TRBV9 and TRBJ2-5; D possibly uses TRBD1 or TRBD2 (5 bases each). The CDR3 length is 15 residues. Per germline, CDR1 SGDLS and CDR2 YYNGEE. V lost 4 bases, J lost 2 bases, and 15 bases lay in between. The chain's CDR3 is CASSPQGAAQETQYF. CDR3 in DNA: TGTGCCAGCAGCCCTCAGGGAGCGGCGCAAGAGACCCAGTACTTC.

Concerning this clone itself: This may stem from a read error, because a much larger clone lies one nucleotide away. The chain joins TRBV30 to TRBJ1-1; the D is unclear. The V end lost 3 bases, the J end lost 1 base, and 6 bases lay between the germline ends. Germline CDR1 and CDR2: GTSNPN and SVGIG (reference sequence). This CDR3 has 12 residues. This chain's CDR3 is CAWRPGNTEAFF. The DNA of the CDR3 is TGTGCCTGGAGACCCGGGAACACTGAAGCTTTCTTT.

This rearrangement joins TRBV7-8 to TRBJ1-2, with D unclear. The ends were cut back, 5 bases at V and 8 bases at J, with 9 bases in the middle. The CDR3 extends over 11 amino acids. Germline V gene lookup returns CDR1 SGHVS and CDR2 FQNEAQ. DNA of the CDR3: TGTGCCAGCAGCCCCGGAGAAGGCTACACCTTC. Translating it yields CASSPGEGYTF.

This clone showed up just a few times. CDR3 DNA: TGTGCCACCAGCAGAGATAAGGGTAGCCTGGGACAGGGACTTGCAGATACGCAGTATTTT. It yields the protein CATSRDKGSLGQGLADTQYF. J is TRBJ2-3 and V is TRBV15, with 9 bases lining up with TRBD1. Germline CDR1 LNHNV, CDR2 YYDKDF (reference sequence). V shed 0 bases and J 4 bases; nucleotides not matched to a gene: 17. This CDR3 spans 20 amino acids.

The V and J genes are TRBV5-1 and TRBJ2-2; 9 positions agree with TRBD1. Germline CDR1 reads SGHRS; CDR2 reads YFSETQ. The CDR3 length is 16 residues. Germline trimming cut 6 bases from V and 1 base from J; bases unmatched to any gene: 7. CDR3 bases: TGCGCCAGCATGACAGGGGGTTTTGTGAACACCGGGGAGCTGTTTTTT. Translated: CASMTGGFVNTGELFF.

The chain recombines TRBV30 with TRBJ2-7, with unresolved D. CDR3 size: 13 residues. The germline gives CDR1 GTSNPN, CDR2 SVGIG (reference sequence). Trimming stripped 0 bases from V and 2 bases from J, with 8 bases between. The CDR3 region is CAWSVGLTYEQYF. CDR3 sequence (DNA): TGTGCCTGGAGTGTCGGGCTCACCTACGAGCAGTACTTC.

The J gene is TRBJ2-7, the V gene TRBV28, with D hard to call. The CDR3 covers 14 residues. Per germline, CDR1 MDHEN and CDR2 SYDVKM. The V and J ends lost 6 bases and 0 bases respectively, with 12 bases between them. The CDR3 nucleotides are TGTGCCAGCAGCAAAAGAGGTCCCTCCTACGAGCAGTACTTC. Residues: CASSKRGPSYEQYF.

This chain connects TRBV6-5 to TRBJ2-7; 7 bases line up with TRBD1. Germline CDR1 and CDR2: MNHEY and SVGAGI. The CDR3 contains 15 residues. The V segment lost 5 bases and the J segment 4 bases; nucleotides outside the gene matches: 11. In DNA, the CDR3 is TGTGCCAGCAGTAGAATGGGACAGCAGCTGTACGAGCAGTACTTC. Amino acid sequence: CASSRMGQQLYEQYF.

This clone was picked up a small number of times. The rearrangement links TRBV6-5 to TRBJ2-1; possible D gene TRBD1, 6 bases. Trimming removed 5 bases at V and 9 bases at J, with 20 bases between. The CDR3 consists of 15 residues. Per the germline V gene, CDR1 is MNHEY and CDR2 is SVGAGI. CDR3 region: CASSTPGTGYPEQFF. CDR3 bases: TGTGCCAGCAGTACACCGGGAACAGGGTACCCTGAGCAGTTCTTC.

The chain uses TRBV30 and TRBJ2-6; D possibly corresponds to TRBD2 (5 bases). Deletions cut 5 bases from V and 3 bases from J, with 14 bases between. This CDR3 comprises 15 residues. Germline loops: CDR1 GTSNPN, CDR2 SVGIG (reference sequence). The CDR3 nucleotides read TGTGCCTGGGTCCGGGGATTCGGTGGGGCCAACGTCCTGACTTTC. It codes for CAWVRGFGGANVLTF.

The genes are TRBV6-1 and TRBJ1-5, with 8 bases fitting TRBD1. From germline, CDR1 is MNHNS and CDR2 SASEGT. With V trimmed by 9 bases and J by 4 bases, 11 bases remained unmatched. CDR3 length: 15 amino acids. CDR3 in amino acids: CARPNRGVGNQPQHF. For the CDR3, the DNA is TGTGCCAGACCAAACAGGGGGGTGGGGAATCAGCCCCAGCATTTT.

The genes are TRBV9 and TRBJ2-2; TRBD1 matches 8 bases. The CDR3 consists of 16 residues. V dropped 5 bases and J dropped 8; count of bases not matched to a gene: 14. Germline V gene lookup returns CDR1 SGDLS and CDR2 YYNGEE. In DNA form, the CDR3 reads TGTGCCAGCAGTACCAAGGTCACAGGGGGATCTGGGGAGCTGTTTTTT. This translates into CASSTKVTGGSGELFF.

V is TRBV28 and J is TRBJ1-2, with TRBD1 matching over 8 bases. Germline V gives CDR1 MDHEN, CDR2 SYDVKM. V trimming: 2 bases; J trimming: 6 bases; junction bases outside the gene matches: 5. This CDR3 has 14 residues. CDR3 sequence reads: CASSLTHRGDGYTF. CDR3 nucleotides: TGTGCCAGCAGTTTAACCCACAGGGGGGATGGCTACACCTTC.

This clone came up once. The gene calls are TRBV5-4 and TRBJ1-2; D is unclear. V dropped 2 bases and J dropped 6 bases, with 14 bases sitting between them. Germline CDR1 reads SGHNT; CDR2 reads YYREEE (reference sequence). The CDR3 covers 14 residues. The CDR3 is CASSFWVRTNGYTF. DNA for the CDR3: TGTGCCAGCAGCTTTTGGGTCCGGACTAATGGCTACACCTTC.

This clone has more than one count but fewer than ten. This chain connects TRBV15 to TRBJ1-1; possibly TRBD1 for D (6 bases). Trimming pared 5 bases from V and 4 bases from J, leaving 11 bases between. Germline loops: CDR1 LNHNV, CDR2 YYDKDF (reference sequence). CDR3 length equals 13 residues. CDR3: CATSRGRITEAFF. The CDR3 DNA follows: TGTGCCACCAGCCGGGGGCGGATCACTGAAGCTTTCTTT.

V usage is TRBV27 and J usage is TRBJ1-4; tentatively, D is TRBD1 (5 bases). In germline, CDR1 is MNHEY, CDR2 SMNVEV (reference sequence). This CDR3 contains 16 residues. Trimming pared 5 bases from V and 5 bases from J, leaving 18 bases between. CDR3 coding DNA: TGTGCCAGCAGTCCAATCCCGGGACTCTCCAATGAAAAACTGTTTTTT. It codes for CASSPIPGLSNEKLFF.

J is TRBJ1-5 and V is TRBV7-9; D unresolved. The germline gives CDR1 SEHNR, CDR2 FQNEAQ (reference sequence). This CDR3 has 12 residues. Trimming pared 6 bases from V and 5 bases from J, leaving 8 bases between. CDR3 loop: CASSLDDQPQHF. The DNA for the CDR3 is TGTGCCAGCAGTTTGGATGATCAGCCCCAGCATTTT.

The J gene is TRBJ1-1, the V gene TRBV30, with D unclear. CDR1 GTSNPN and CDR2 SVGIG come from the germline V gene (reference sequence). The CDR3 is 13 residues long. V dropped 2 bases and J dropped 3 bases, with 10 bases sitting between them. The CDR3 DNA follows: TGTGCCTGGAGTCCAGATAGTTACACTGAAGCTTTCTTT. Translation gives CAWSPDSYTEAFF.

This chain links TRBV27 with TRBJ2-3, with D perhaps TRBD2 (6 bases). Deletions cut 4 bases from V and 7 bases from J, with 18 bases between. From germline, CDR1 is MNHEY and CDR2 SMNVEV (reference sequence). This CDR3 contains 15 residues. DNA of the CDR3: TGTGCCAGCAGTTCAGGGCTAGCGCCGGGGCATACGCAGTATTTT. Protein sequence: CASSSGLAPGHTQYF.